This T cell receptor (beta chain) was identified during a study of T-cell memory formation after mild COVID-19. TCRdb reanalysed the 5' RACE reads using MiXCR and keeps one entry per CDR3 protein. Among around 310,000 distinct CDR3 sequences, around 20% were seen once, and the ten largest hold 21%. This clonotype was seen a handful of times. CDR3 length equals 15 residues. V shed 2 bases and J shed 2 bases, with 10 bases lying between them. Germline V gene lookup returns CDR1 SEHNR and CDR2 FQNEAQ (reference sequence). Sequencing was carried out using PBMCs or a T cell subset sorted from them (not recorded which). The TCR sequence derives from a man aged 18 to 30 who had mild COVID-19 (a few samples of this study predate the infection). Cell type and time point are not known. The genes are TRBV7-9 and TRBJ2-1; maybe TRBD1 (7 bases). The CDR3 DNA follows: TGTGCCAGCAGCTTAATCAGGGGGGCCTACAATGAGCAGTTCTTC. Amino acids: CASSLIRGAYNEQFF.